This T cell receptor beta chain is from a study of tissue T cells after allogeneic stem cell transplantation. Survey-depth TCRbeta CDR3 sequencing reported V/J genes and productive frequencies. Only in-frame clones appear in the TCRdb table, and some are missing; sequencing was by immunoSEQ multiplex PCR. The top ten hold 6.5% to 9% of the sample, which has about 7,800 clones, 40% to 60% seen once. The study, taken as a whole, reports: Few T cell clones were shared across patients, but motif clusters showed tissue-specific shared signatures.

Concerning this clone itself: Its antigen is not identified. Gene names follow the mouse nomenclature. The observed sequence ends 1 residue before the CDR3 terminus, with the missing tail filled in from the germline J gene.

Documented time point: mouse harvest day 7 after allogeneic transplant. The graft held 10^6 splenic CD5+ T cells and 10^7 T-cell-depleted bone marrow cells. This mouse GVHD model was MHC-mismatched B6 to BALB/c, profiled day 7 or 14. Deletions cut 4 bases from V and 3 bases from J, with 7 bases between. CDR3 length equals 12 residues. Germline loops: CDR1 SGHLS, CDR2 HYDKME. Sequencing was carried out using gut tissue. The TCR sequence derives from a female BALB/c mouse given C57BL/6 T cells with graft-versus-host disease after an allogeneic hematopoietic cell transplant. The rearrangement joins TRBV12-2 to TRBJ2-5; no reliable D call. The CDR3 bases that were read are TGTGCCAGCTCACGACATCAAGACACCCAGTAC. Residues: CASSRHQDTQY. The full CDR3 protein reads CASSRHQDTQYF.